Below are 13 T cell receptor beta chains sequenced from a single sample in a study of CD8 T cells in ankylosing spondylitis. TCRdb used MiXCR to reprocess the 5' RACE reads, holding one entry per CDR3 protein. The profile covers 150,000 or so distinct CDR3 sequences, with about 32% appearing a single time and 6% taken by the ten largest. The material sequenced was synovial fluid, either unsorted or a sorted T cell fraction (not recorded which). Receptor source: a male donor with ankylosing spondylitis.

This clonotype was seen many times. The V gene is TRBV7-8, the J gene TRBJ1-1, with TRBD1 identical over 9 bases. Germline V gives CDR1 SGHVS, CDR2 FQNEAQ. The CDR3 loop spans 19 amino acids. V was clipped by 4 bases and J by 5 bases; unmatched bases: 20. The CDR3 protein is CASSSRSPGQGFRGTEAFF. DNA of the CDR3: TGTGCCAGCAGCTCCCGATCCCCGGGACAGGGATTCCGGGGGACTGAAGCTTTCTTT.

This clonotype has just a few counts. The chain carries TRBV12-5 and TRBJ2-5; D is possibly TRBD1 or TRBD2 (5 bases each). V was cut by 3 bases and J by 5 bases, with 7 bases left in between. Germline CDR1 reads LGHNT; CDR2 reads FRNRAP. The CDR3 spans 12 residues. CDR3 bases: TGTGCTAGTGGTTTCGAGGGGGAGACCCAGTACTTC. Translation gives CASGFEGETQYF.

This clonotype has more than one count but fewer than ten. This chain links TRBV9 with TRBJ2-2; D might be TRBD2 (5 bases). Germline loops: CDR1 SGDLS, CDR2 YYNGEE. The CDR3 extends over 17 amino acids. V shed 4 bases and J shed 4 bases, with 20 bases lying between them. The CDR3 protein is CASSSRRTEALTGELFF. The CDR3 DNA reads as TGTGCCAGCAGCTCCCGGCGGACGGAGGCCCTCACCGGGGAGCTGTTTTTT.

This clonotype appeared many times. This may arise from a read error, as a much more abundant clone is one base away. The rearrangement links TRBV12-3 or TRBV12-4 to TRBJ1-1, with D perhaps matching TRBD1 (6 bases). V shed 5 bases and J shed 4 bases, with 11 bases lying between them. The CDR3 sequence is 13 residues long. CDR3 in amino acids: CASSRQVGTEAFF. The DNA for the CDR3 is TGTGCCAGCAGTCGACAGGTGGGCACTGAAGCTTTCTTT.

Written as DNA, the CDR3 is TGTGCCAGCACTCGCGGGGGAAGCTACAATGAGCAGTTCTTC. It specifies CASTRGGSYNEQFF. The chain carries TRBV6-1 and TRBJ2-1, with 7 bases lining up with TRBD2. From germline, CDR1 is MNHNS and CDR2 SASEGT. The J segment lost 3 bases and the V segment lost 7 bases, leaving 6 bases of the junction unmatched. The CDR3 extends over 14 amino acids.

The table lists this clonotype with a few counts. CDR3 sequence (DNA): TGTGCCAGCAGCCAAGGGACAGTGGTTCCCGCGGGAGATACGCAGTATTTT. Translated: CASSQGTVVPAGDTQYF. This chain connects TRBV4-2 to TRBJ2-3, with D perhaps matching TRBD1 (6 bases). Trimming pared 1 base from V and 5 bases from J, leaving 19 bases between. This CDR3 has 17 residues. Germline lookup yields CDR1 LGHNA and CDR2 YNFKEQ.

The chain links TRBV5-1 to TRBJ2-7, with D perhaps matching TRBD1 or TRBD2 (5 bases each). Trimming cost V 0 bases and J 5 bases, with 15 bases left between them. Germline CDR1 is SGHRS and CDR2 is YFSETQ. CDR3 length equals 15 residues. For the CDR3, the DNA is TGCGCCAGCAGCTTGGAAGGACGGGGCCTAAACGAGCAGTACTTC. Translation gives CASSLEGRGLNEQYF. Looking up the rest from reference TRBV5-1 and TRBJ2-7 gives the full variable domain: KAGVTQTPRYLIKTRGQQVTLSCSPISGHRSVSWYQQTPGQGLQFLFEYFSETQRNKGNFPGRFSGRQFSNSRSEMNVSTLELGDSALYLCASSLEGRGLNEQYFGPGTRLTVT.

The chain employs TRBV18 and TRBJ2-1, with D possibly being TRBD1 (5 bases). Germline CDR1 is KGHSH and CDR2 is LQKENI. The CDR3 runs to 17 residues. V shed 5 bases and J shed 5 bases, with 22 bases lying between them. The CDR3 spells CASSTLTGLTSNNEQFF. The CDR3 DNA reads TGTGCCAGCTCAACCCTCACAGGCTTAACTTCGAACAATGAGCAGTTCTTC.

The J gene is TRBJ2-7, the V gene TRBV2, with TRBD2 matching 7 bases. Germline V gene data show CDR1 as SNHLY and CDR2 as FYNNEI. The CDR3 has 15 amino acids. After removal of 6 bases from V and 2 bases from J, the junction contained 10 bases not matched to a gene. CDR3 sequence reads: CASRTGRAGAYEQYF. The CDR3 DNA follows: TGTGCCAGCAGAACGGGTAGGGCGGGGGCCTACGAGCAGTACTTC.

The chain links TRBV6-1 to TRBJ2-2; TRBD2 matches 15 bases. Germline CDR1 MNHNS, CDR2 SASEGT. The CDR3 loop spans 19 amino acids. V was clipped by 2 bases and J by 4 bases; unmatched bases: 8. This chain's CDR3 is CASSEPGLAGGPGTGELFF. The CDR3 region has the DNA TGTGCCAGCAGTGAACCTGGACTAGCGGGAGGGCCAGGCACCGGGGAGCTGTTTTTT.

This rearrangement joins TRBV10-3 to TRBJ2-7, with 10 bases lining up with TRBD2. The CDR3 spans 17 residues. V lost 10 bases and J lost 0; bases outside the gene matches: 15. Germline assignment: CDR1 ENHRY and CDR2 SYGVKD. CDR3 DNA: TGTGCCACCAAGATCTTAGCGGGGGGCTGGAGCTCCTACGAGCAGTACTTC. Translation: CATKILAGGWSSYEQYF.

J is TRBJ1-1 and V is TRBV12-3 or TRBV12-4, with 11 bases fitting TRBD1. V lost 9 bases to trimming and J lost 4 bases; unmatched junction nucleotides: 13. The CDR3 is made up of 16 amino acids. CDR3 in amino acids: CASEAGQGVGGTEAFF. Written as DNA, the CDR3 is TGTGCCAGTGAAGCGGGACAGGGGGTAGGTGGCACTGAAGCTTTCTTT.

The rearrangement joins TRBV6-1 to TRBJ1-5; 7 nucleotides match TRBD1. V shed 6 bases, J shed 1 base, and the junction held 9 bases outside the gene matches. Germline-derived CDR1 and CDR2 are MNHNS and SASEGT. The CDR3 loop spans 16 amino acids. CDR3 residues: CASRNLGTASNQPQHF. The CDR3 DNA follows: TGTGCCAGCAGGAACCTAGGGACAGCGAGCAATCAGCCCCAGCATTTT.